This T cell receptor beta chain originates from a study of blood T cell repertoires in COVID-19. Across the whole study: Sources were T cells, B-cell-depleted T cells, or PBMCs; the material itself was cDNA or gDNA.

This clone was recorded only once. The CDR3 consists of 15 residues. Unmatched junction bases numbered 4, after V lost 2 bases and J lost 2 bases. Germline V gene lookup returns CDR1 MNHEY and CDR2 SMNVEV (reference sequence). Per the original data handling: Scientists estimated how many nucleated cells there were by amplifying reference gene primers. This table comes from immunoSEQ multiplex PCR, and its TCRdb copy is limited to in-frame clones, with some not included. D and trimming come from the DNA, and the V and J calls and clone size come from that table. The sample records roughly 260,000 clones, approximately 90% being singletons. Membership in each cohort depended on participant-reported clinical history.

The TCR comes from a woman between 18 and 30 years old who had recovered from COVID-19. The chain combines TRBV27 with TRBJ2-7; 9 bases fit TRBD2. The specimen sequenced was PBMCs or T cells enriched from blood (not recorded which). The CDR3 loop is CASSLIGTSPYEQYF. In nucleotides, the CDR3 is TGTGCCAGCAGTTTAATCGGGACTAGCCCCTACGAGCAGTACTTC.